The clone carrying this T cell receptor beta chain was recorded many times. What it binds is not known. The germline gives CDR1 MRHNA, CDR2 SNTAGT. This CDR3 region has 16 residues. The V gene end was trimmed by 2 bases and the J gene end by 7 bases; junction bases not matched to a gene: 9. These data are taken from a study of identical twins. Study observations and caveats: Among out-of-frame alpha sequences shared by twins, low generation probability occurred in excess.

One entry per CDR3 protein, called by TCRdb with MiXCR from the 5' RACE reads. The sample shows about 210,000 distinct CDR3 sequences, around 9.6% of them seen only once. The V and J genes are TRBV6-4 and TRBJ2-1; 9 positions match TRBD2. This TCR was sampled from a woman between 18 and 29 years old in good health. What was sequenced was memory (CD45RO+) T cells sorted from blood. CDR3 nucleotide sequence: TGTGCCAGCAGTGACGGGGCGGGAGGGCCTGTTAATGAGCAGTTCTTC. It is translated as CASSDGAGGPVNEQFF.